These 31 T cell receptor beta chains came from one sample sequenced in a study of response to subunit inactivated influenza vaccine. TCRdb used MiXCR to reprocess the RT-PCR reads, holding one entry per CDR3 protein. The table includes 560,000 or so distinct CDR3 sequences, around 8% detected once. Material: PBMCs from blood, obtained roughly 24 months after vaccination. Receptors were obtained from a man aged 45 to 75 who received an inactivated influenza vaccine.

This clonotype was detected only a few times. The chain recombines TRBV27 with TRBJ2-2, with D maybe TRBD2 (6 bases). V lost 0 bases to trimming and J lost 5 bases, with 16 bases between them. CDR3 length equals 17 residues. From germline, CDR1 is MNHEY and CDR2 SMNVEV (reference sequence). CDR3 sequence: CASSLSNGDAGTGELFF. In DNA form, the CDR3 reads TGTGCCAGCAGTTTATCGAACGGGGATGCGGGGACCGGGGAGCTGTTTTTT.

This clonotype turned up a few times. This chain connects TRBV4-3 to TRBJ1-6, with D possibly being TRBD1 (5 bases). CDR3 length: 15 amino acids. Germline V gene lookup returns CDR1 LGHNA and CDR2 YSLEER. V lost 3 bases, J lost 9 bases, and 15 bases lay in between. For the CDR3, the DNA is TGCGCCAGCAGCCAGGGGCCTGGGTTACGTTCACCCCTCCACTTT. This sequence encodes CASSQGPGLRSPLHF.

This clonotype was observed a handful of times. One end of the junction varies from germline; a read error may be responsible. The CDR3: CACSQGVFGGSYNEQFF. The DNA of the CDR3 is TGTGCCTGCAGCCAGGGGGTCTTTGGGGGGTCCTACAATGAGCAGTTCTTC. The V call is TRBV3-1, the J call TRBJ2-1; maybe TRBD1 (7 bases). The CDR3 is 17 amino acids. Germline V gene lookup returns CDR1 LGHDT and CDR2 YNNKEL (reference sequence).

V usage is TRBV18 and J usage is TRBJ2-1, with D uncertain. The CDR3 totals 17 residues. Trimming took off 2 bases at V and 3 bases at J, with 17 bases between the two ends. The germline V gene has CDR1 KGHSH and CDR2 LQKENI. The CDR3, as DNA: TGTGCCAGCTCACCAGTCCGGCAGCAAATGCTCTACAATGAGCAGTTCTTC. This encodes CASSPVRQQMLYNEQFF.

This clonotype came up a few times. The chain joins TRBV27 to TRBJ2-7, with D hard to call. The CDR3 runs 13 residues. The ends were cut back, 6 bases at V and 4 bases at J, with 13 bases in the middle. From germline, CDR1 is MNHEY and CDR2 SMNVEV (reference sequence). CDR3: CASSFGVRYEQYF. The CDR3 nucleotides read TGTGCCAGCAGCTTTGGGGTGAGGTACGAGCAGTACTTC.

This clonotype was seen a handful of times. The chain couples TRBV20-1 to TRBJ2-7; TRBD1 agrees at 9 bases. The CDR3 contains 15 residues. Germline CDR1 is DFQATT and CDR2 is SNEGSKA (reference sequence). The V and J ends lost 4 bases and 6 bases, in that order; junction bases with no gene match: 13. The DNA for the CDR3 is TGCAGTGCTACGAACCCCGGGACAGGGTTTGGCGAGCAGTACTTC. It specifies CSATNPGTGFGEQYF.

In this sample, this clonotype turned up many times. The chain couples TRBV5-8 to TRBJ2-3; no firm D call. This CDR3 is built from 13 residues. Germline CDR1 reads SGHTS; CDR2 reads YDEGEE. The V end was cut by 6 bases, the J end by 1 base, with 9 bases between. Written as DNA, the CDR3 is TGTGCCAGCACCCGGCTGGGCACAGATACGCAGTATTTT. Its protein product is CASTRLGTDTQYF.

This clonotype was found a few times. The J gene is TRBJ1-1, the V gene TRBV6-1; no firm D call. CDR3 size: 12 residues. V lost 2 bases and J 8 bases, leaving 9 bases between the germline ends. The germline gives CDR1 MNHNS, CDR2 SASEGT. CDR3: CASSESLGEAFF. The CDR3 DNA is TGTGCCAGCAGTGAAAGCTTGGGGGAAGCTTTCTTT.

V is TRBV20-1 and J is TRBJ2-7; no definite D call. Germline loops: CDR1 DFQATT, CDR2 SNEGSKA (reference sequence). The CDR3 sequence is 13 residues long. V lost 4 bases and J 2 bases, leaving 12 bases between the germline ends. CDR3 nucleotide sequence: TGCAGTGCTACCCTGATGGTGACCTACGAGCAGTACTTC. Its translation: CSATLMVTYEQYF.

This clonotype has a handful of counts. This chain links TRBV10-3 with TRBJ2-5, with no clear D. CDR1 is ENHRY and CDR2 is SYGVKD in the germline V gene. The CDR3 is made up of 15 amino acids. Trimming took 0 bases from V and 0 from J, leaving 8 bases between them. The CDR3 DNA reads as TGTGCCATCAGTGAGTCGGTAAACTACCAAGAGACCCAGTACTTC. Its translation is CAISESVNYQETQYF.

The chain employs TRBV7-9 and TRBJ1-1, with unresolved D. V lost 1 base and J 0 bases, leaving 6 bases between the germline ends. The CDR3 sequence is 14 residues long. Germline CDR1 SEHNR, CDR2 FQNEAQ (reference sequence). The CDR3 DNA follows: TGTGCCAGCAGCTTAGAAACGTTGAACACTGAAGCTTTCTTT. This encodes CASSLETLNTEAFF.

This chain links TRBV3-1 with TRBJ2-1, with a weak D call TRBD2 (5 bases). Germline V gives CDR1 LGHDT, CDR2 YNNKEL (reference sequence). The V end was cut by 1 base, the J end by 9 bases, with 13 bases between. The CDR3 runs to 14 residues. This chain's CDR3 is CASSQGLGVGEQFF. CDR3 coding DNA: TGTGCCAGCAGCCAAGGGTTGGGAGTCGGTGAGCAGTTCTTC.

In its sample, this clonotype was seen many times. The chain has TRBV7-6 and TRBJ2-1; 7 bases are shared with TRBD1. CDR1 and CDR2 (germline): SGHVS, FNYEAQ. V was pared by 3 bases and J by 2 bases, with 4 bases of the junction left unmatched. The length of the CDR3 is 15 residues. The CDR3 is CASSLQGVTYNEQFF. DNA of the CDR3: TGTGCCAGCAGCTTGCAGGGGGTCACCTACAATGAGCAGTTCTTC.

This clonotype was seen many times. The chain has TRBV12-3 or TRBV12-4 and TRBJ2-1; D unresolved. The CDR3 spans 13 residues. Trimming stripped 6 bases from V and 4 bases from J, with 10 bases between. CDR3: CASRGLPYNEQFF. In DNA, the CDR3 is TGTGCCAGCAGAGGTCTACCTTACAATGAGCAGTTCTTC.

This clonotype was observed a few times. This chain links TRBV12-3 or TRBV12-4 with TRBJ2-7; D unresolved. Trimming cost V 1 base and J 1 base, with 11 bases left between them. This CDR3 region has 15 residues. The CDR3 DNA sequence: TGTGCCAGCAGTTTAGAGACATCCACATCCTACGAGCAGTACTTC. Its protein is CASSLETSTSYEQYF.

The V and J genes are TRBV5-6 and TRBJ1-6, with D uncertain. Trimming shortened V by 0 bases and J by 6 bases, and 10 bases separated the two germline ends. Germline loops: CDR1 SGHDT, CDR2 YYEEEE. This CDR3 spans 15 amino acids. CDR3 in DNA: TGTGCCAGCAGCTTGGGGCCATGGGGTAATTCACCCCTCCACTTT. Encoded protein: CASSLGPWGNSPLHF.

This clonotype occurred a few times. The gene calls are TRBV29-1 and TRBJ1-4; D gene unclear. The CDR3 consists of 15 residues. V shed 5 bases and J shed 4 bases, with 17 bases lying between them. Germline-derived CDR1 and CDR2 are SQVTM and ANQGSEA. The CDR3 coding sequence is TGCAGCGTTCTAGACCAAGTCGGGCTTAATGAAAAACTGTTTTTT. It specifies CSVLDQVGLNEKLFF.

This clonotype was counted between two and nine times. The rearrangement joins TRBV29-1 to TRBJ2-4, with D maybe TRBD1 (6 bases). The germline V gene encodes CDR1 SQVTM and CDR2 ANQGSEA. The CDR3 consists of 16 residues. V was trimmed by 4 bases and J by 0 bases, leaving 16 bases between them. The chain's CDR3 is CSVVQGMYLAKNIQYF. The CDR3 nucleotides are TGCAGCGTTGTACAGGGCATGTATCTAGCCAAAAACATTCAGTACTTC.

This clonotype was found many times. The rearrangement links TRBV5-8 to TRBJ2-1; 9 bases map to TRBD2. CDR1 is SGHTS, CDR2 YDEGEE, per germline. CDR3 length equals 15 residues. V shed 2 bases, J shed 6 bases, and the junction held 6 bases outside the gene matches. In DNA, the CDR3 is TGTGCCAGCAGCTTCACCCTAGCGGGACCCAATGAGCAGTTCTTC. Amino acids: CASSFTLAGPNEQFF.

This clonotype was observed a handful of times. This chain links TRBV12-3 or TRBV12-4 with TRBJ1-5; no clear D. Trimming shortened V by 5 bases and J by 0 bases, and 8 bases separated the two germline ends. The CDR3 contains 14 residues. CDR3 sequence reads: CASSLDLSNQPQHF. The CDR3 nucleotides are TGTGCCAGCAGTCTGGACCTTAGCAATCAGCCCCAGCATTTT.

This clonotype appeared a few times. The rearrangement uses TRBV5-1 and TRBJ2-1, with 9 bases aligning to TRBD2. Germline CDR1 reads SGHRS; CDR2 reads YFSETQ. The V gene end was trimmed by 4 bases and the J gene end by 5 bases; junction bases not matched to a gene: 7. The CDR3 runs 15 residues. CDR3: CASSPWTSENNEQFF. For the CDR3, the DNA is TGCGCCAGCAGCCCATGGACTAGCGAGAACAATGAGCAGTTCTTC.

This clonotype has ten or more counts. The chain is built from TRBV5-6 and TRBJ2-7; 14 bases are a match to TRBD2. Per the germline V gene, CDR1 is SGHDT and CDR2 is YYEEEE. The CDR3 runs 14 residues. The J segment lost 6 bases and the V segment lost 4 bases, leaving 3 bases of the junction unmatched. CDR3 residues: CASSLGLAGAEQYF. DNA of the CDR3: TGTGCCAGCAGCCTGGGACTAGCGGGAGCCGAGCAGTACTTC.

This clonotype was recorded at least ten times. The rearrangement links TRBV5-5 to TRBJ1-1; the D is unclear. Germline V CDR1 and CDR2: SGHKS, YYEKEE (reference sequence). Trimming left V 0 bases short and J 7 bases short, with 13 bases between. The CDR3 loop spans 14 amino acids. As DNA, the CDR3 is TGTGCCAGCAGCTTGGTCAGAGCCTCAGGTGAAGCTTTCTTT. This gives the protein CASSLVRASGEAFF.

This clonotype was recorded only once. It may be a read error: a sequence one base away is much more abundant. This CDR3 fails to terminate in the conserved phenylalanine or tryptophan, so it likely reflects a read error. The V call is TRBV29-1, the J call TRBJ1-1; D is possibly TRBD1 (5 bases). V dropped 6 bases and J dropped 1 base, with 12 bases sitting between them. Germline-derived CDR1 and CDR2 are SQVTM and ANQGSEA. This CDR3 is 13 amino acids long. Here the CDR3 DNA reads TGCAGCGTGGGGGGTGGCGGGAACACTGAAGCTTTCTCT. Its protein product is CSVGGGGNTEAFS.

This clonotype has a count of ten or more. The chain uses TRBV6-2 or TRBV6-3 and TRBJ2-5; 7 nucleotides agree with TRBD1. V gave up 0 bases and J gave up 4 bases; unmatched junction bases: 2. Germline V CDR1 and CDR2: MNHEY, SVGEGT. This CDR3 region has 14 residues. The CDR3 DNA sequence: TGTGCCAGCAGTTACTCGGCAGGGGGAGAGACCCAGTACTTC. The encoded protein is CASSYSAGGETQYF.

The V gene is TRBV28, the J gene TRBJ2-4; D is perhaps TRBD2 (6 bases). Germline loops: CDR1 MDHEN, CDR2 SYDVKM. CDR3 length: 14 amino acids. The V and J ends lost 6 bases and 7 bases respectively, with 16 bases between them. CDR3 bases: TGTGCCAGCAGCCCCTCGGGGGAGTTGAACATTCAGTACTTC. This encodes CASSPSGELNIQYF.

This chain's CDR3 is CSAISRMGMETQYF. DNA of the CDR3: TGCAGTGCTATCAGCCGGATGGGGATGGAGACCCAGTACTTC. The V call is TRBV20-1, the J call TRBJ2-5; D call uncertain. Germline loops: CDR1 DFQATT, CDR2 SNEGSKA (reference sequence). The CDR3 is 14 amino acids. V was clipped by 4 bases and J by 5 bases, with 17 bases between them.

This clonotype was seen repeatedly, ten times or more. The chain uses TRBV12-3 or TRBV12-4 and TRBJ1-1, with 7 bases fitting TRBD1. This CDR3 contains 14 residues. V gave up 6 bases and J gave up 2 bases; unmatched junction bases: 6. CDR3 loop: CASSPTGRNTEAFF. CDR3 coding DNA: TGTGCCAGCAGCCCGACAGGGAGAAACACTGAAGCTTTCTTT.

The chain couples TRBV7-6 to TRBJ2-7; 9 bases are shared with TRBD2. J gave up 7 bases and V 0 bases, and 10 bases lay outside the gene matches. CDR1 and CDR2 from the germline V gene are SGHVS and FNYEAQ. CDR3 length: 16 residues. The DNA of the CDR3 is TGTGCCAGCAGCTTAGCGCCCGGGGCCCTAGCGGGAGAGCAGTACTTC. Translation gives CASSLAPGALAGEQYF.

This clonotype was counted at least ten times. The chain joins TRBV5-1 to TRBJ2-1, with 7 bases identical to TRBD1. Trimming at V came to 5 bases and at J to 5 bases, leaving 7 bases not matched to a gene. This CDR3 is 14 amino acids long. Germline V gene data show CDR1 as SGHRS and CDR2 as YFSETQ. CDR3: CASSSGQIDNEQFF. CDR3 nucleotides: TGCGCCAGCAGTTCGGGACAGATCGACAATGAGCAGTTCTTC.

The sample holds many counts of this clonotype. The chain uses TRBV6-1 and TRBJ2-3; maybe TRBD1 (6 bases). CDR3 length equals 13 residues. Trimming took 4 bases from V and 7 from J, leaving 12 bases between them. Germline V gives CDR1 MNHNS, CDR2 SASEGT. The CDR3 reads CASSGAQGNTQYF. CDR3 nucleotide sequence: TGTGCCAGCAGTGGCGCACAGGGAAATACGCAGTATTTT.